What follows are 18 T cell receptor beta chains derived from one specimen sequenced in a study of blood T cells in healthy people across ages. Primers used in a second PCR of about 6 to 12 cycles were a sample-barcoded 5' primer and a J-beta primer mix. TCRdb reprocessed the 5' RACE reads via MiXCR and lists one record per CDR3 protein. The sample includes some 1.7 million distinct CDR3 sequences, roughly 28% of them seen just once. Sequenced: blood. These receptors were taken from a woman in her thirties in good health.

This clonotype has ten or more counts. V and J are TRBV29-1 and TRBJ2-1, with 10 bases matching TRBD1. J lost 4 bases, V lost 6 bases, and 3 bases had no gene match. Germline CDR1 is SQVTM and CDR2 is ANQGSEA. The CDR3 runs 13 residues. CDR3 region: CSVQGQGYNEQFF. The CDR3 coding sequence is TGCAGCGTGCAGGGACAGGGGTACAATGAGCAGTTCTTC.

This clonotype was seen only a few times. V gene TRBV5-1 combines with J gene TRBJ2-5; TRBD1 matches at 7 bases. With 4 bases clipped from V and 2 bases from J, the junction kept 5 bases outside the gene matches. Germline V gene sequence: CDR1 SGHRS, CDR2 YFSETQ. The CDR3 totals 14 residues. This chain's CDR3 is CASSQGGWQETQYF. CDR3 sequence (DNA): TGCGCCAGCAGCCAAGGGGGCTGGCAAGAGACCCAGTACTTC.

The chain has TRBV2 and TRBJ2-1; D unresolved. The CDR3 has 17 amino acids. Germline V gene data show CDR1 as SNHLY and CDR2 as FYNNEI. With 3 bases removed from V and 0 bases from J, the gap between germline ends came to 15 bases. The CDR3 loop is CASSERPYLSSYNEQFF. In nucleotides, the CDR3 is TGTGCCAGCAGTGAGCGACCCTATCTAAGCTCCTACAATGAGCAGTTCTTC. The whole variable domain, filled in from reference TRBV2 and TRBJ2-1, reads EPEVTQTPSHQVTQMGQEVILRCVPISNHLYFYWYRQILGQKVEFLVSFYNNEISEKSEIFDDQFSVERPDGSNFTLKIRSTKLEDSAMYFCASSERPYLSSYNEQFFGPGTRLTVL.

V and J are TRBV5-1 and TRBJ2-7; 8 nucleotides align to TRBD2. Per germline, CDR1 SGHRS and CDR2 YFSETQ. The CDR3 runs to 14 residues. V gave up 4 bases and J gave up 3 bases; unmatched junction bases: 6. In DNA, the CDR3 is TGCGCCAGCAGCGCCAGCGGGGGCAACTACGAGCAGTACTTC. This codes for CASSASGGNYEQYF.

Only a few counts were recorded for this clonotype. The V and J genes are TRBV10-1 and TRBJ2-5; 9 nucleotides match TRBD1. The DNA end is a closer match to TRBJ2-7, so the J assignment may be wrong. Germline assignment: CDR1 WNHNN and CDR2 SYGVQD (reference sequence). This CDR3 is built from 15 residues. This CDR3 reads CASSEPGTGRHEQYF. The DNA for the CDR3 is TGCGCCAGCAGTGAGCCCGGGACAGGGAGACACGAGCAGTACTTC.

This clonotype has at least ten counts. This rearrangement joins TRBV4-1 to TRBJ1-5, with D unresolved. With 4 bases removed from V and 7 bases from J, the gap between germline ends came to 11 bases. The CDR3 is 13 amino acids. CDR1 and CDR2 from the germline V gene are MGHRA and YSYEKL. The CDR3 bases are TGCGCCAGCAGCCTGCTTTTGGGGCAGCCCCAGCATTTT. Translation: CASSLLLGQPQHF.

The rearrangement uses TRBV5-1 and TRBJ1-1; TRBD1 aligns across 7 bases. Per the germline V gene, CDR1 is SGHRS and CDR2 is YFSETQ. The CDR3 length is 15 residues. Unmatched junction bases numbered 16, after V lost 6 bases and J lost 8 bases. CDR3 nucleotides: TGCGCCAGCAAGGGGGAGGGGGCTCGAGGTTCGGAAGCTTTCTTT. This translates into CASKGEGARGSEAFF.

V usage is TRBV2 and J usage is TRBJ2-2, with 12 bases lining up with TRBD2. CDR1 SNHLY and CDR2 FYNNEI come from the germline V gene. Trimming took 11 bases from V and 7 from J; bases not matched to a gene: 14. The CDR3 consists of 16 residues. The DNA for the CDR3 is TGTGCCTTAGTACAGCTAGCGGGGGGGCATCGCGGGGAGCTGTTTTTT. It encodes CALVQLAGGHRGELFF.

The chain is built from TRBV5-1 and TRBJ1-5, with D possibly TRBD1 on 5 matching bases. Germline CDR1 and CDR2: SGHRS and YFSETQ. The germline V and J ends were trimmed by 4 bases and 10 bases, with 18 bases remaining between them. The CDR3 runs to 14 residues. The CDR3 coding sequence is TGCGCCAGCAGCCCAGGGTCTGTCGGGCACCCCCAGCATTTT. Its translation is CASSPGSVGHPQHF.

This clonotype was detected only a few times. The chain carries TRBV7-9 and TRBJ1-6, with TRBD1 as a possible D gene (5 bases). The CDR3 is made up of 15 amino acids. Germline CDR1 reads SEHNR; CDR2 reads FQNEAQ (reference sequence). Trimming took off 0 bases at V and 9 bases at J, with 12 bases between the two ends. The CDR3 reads CASSLAIGESSPLHF. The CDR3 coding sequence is TGTGCCAGCAGCTTAGCGATAGGGGAGAGTTCACCCCTCCACTTT.

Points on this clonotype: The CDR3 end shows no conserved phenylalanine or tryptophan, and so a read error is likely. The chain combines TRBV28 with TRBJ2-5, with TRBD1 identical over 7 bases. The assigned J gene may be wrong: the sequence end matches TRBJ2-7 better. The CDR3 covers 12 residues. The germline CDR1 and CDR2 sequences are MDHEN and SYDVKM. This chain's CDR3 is CASSFGQDEQYL. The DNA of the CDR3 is TGTGCCAGCAGTTTTGGACAGGACGAGCAGTACCTC.

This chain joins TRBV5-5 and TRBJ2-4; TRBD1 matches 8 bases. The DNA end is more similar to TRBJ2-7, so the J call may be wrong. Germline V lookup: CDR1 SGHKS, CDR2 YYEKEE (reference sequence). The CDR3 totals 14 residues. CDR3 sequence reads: CASSSLTGEYEQYF. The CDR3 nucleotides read TGTGCCAGCAGCTCGCTGACAGGGGAATACGAGCAGTACTTC.

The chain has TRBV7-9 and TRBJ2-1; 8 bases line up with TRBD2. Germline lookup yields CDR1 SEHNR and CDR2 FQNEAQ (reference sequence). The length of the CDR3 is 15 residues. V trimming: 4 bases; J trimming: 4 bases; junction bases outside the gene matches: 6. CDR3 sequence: CASSSAGERYNEQFF. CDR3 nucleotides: TGTGCCAGCAGCTCAGCGGGAGAACGATACAATGAGCAGTTCTTC.

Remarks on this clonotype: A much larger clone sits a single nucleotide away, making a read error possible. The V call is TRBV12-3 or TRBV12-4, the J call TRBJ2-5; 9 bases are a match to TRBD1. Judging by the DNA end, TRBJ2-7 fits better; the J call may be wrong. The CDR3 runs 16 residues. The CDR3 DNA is TGTGCCAGCGGCCAAGGTCGCCGGACAGGGGTCTACGAGCAGTACTTC. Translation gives CASGQGRRTGVYEQYF.

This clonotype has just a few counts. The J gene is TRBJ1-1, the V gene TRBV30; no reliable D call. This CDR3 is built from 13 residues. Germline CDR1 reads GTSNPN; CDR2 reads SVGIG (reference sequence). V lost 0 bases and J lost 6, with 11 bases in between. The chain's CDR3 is CAWSVLGISEAFF. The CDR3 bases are TGTGCCTGGAGTGTACTGGGGATTTCTGAAGCTTTCTTT.

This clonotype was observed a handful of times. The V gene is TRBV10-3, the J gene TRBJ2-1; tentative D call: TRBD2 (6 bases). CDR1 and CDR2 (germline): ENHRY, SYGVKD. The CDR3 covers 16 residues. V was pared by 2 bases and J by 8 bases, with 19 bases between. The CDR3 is CAISEPGTRAGDEQFF. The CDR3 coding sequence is TGTGCCATCAGTGAGCCCGGGACTCGAGCCGGCGATGAGCAGTTCTTC.

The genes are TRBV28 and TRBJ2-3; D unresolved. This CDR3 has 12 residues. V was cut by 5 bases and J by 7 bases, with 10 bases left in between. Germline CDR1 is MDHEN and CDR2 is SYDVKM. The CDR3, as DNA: TGTGCCAGCAGTCCCTCCTTATATACGCAGTATTTT. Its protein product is CASSPSLYTQYF.

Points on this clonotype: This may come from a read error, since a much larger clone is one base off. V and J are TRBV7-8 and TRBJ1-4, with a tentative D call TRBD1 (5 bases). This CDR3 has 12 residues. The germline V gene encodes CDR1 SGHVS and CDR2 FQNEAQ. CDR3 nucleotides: TGTGCCAGCAGCTTCGAGGGGTTAAAACTGATTTTT. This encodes CASSFEGLKLIF.